The 27 T cell receptor beta chains in this list originate from one sample, sequenced in a study of T cell clonality in common variable immunodeficiency. Only in-frame clones appear in the TCRdb table, and some are missing; sequencing was by immunoSEQ multiplex PCR. This sample comprises tens of thousands of clones, none seen once only. The material sequenced was peripheral blood mononuclear cells. All receptors derive from a person between 18 and 75 years old in good health.

There are a few counts of this clone. The CDR3 end is not reached by the read, which stops 3 residues before it; the germline J gene fills it in. The chain employs TRBV7-6 and TRBJ2-7, with TRBD1 matching over 11 bases. The CDR3 has 15 residues. Germline assignment: CDR1 SGHVS and CDR2 FNYEAQ. The V segment lost 6 bases and the J segment 2 bases; nucleotides outside the gene matches: 6. The sequenced CDR3 bases are TGTGCCAGCAGTCCCGGACAGGGGGCCACCTACGAG. It is translated as CASSPGQGATYE. The complete CDR3 protein is CASSPGQGATYEQYF.

This clone showed up just a few times. Coverage ceases 3 residues before the CDR3 finishes, and the germline J gene fills in the end. The chain combines TRBV11-1 with TRBJ2-7; D remains unclear. This CDR3 is built from 12 residues. The germline V gene encodes CDR1 SGHAT and CDR2 FQDESV (reference sequence). V was clipped by 3 bases and J by 3 bases, with 6 bases between them. This chain's CDR3 is CASSFSLYEQYF. The covered CDR3 bases are TGTGCCAGCAGCTTTTCCCTCTACGAG. Complete variable domain (other parts from reference TRBV11-1 and TRBJ2-7): EAEVAQSPRYKITEKSQAVAFWCDPISGHATLYWYRQILGQGPELLVQFQDESVVDDSQLPKDRFSAERLKGVDSTLKIQPAELGDSAMYLCASSFSLYEQYFGPGTRLTVT.

This clone was observed many times. Read coverage stops 3 residues before the CDR3 terminus; the germline J gene supplies the remainder. The chain couples TRBV11-2 to TRBJ1-2; D is perhaps TRBD1 (5 bases). Germline assignment: CDR1 SGHAT and CDR2 FQNNGV. V was shortened by 1 base and J by 6 bases, with 12 bases between the two germline ends. The CDR3 runs to 14 residues. The part of the CDR3 DNA that was read is TGTGCCAGCAGCTTAGGAGTCCAGGGAGATGGC. Its translation is CASSLGVQGDG. The complete CDR3 protein is CASSLGVQGDGYTF.

This clone was seen many times. The CDR3 end lies 3 residues beyond the end of the read and is filled in from the germline J gene. The gene calls are TRBV19 and TRBJ1-1; no clear D. Trimming cost V 3 bases and J 6 bases, with 17 bases left between them. CDR1 and CDR2 from the germline V gene are LNHDA and SQIVND (reference sequence). The CDR3 spans 15 residues. The part of the CDR3 DNA that was read is TGTGCCAGTAGTATCCCCGACACCTTTTTCCCTGAA. Translation: CASSIPDTFFPE. The entire CDR3 is CASSIPDTFFPEAFF.

This clone was seen more than once but under ten times. Sequencing ends 3 residues short of the CDR3 end; the germline J gene provides the rest. The J gene is TRBJ1-2, the V gene TRBV20-1; D might be TRBD1 (6 bases). Trimming cost V 5 bases and J 3 bases, with 22 bases left between them. Germline loops: CDR1 DFQATT, CDR2 SNEGSKA (reference sequence). This CDR3 region has 16 residues. The part of the CDR3 DNA that was read is TGCAGTGCTCCACACCAACAGGGACCCGGGGACTATGGC. Its protein product is CSAPHQQGPGDYG. The entire CDR3 protein is CSAPHQQGPGDYGYTF.

This clone was seen many times. The read gets to within 3 residues of the CDR3 end, and the germline J gene fills in the rest. The genes are TRBV20-1 and TRBJ1-5; D is ambiguous. V lost 0 bases, J lost 0 bases, and 6 bases lay in between. The V gene's germline CDR1 is DFQATT and CDR2 SNEGSKA (reference sequence). The CDR3 runs 14 residues. CDR3 sequence reads: CSARDIYSNQPQHF. The DNA read from the CDR3 is TGCAGTGCTAGAGACATCTATAGCAATCAGCCC.

In its sample, this clone was seen a few times. The likely explanation is a read error, given a far larger clone one base away. Other DNA sequences in this sample translate to the same CDR3. The CDR3 DNA, read in part, is TGTGCCAGCGGCAACGGTGTATTAGGGTATGGC. Amino acids: CASGNGVLGYG. The complete CDR3 sequence is CASGNGVLGYGYTF. The gene calls are TRBV7-9 and TRBJ1-2; D unclear. The read terminates 3 residues before the CDR3 end, so the remaining end is supplied by the germline J gene. This CDR3 has 14 amino acids. Trimming left V 8 bases short and J 5 bases short, with 18 bases between. Germline V gene lookup returns CDR1 SEHNR and CDR2 FQNEAQ (reference sequence).

This clone showed up many times. The CDR3 extends 3 residues past the end of the read, so its final part is completed from the germline J gene. V gene TRBV20-1 combines with J gene TRBJ1-5, with 11 bases matching TRBD1. Germline V lookup: CDR1 DFQATT, CDR2 SNEGSKA (reference sequence). V trimming: 5 bases; J trimming: 3 bases; junction bases outside the gene matches: 6. The length of the CDR3 is 15 residues. CDR3 sequence: CSAAGGQGDNQPQHF. The DNA read from the CDR3 is TGCAGTGCTGCAGGGGGACAGGGGGACAATCAGCCC.

This clone was found many times. The read ends 3 residues before the CDR3 terminus; that terminus is restored from the germline J gene. The chain recombines TRBV6-2 or TRBV6-3 with TRBJ2-1; 13 nucleotides line up with TRBD2. The V gene end was trimmed by 7 bases and the J gene end by 6 bases; junction bases not matched to a gene: 9. The V gene's germline CDR1 is MNHEY and CDR2 SVGEGT. The CDR3 length is 16 residues. CDR3 DNA (partial): TGTGCCAGCACCATACTAGCGGGGGGGCCGGGCAATGAG. Translated: CASTILAGGPGNE. The CDR3, in full, reads CASTILAGGPGNEQFF.

This clone was picked up many times. The sequence runs out 3 residues before the end of the CDR3; the remainder is reconstructed from the germline J gene. J is TRBJ1-1 and V is TRBV13, with TRBD1 matching 8 bases. The CDR3 runs 15 residues. V lost 5 bases, J lost 2 bases, and 7 bases stayed unmatched. Germline V gene lookup returns CDR1 PRHDT and CDR2 FYEKMQ (reference sequence). The sequenced CDR3 bases are TGTGCCAGCAGCATCTGGACAGGGACAAACACTGAA. It encodes CASSIWTGTNTE. The complete CDR3 protein is CASSIWTGTNTEAFF. The entire variable domain, with the rest obtained from reference TRBV13 and TRBJ1-1, is as follows: AAGVIQSPRHLIKEKRETATLKCYPIPRHDTVYWYQQGPGQDPQFLISFYEKMQSDKGSIPDRFSAQQFSDYHSELNMSSLELGDSALYFCASSIWTGTNTEAFFGQGTRLTVV.

To note about this clone: The sequence runs out 3 residues before the end of the CDR3; the remainder is reconstructed from the germline J gene. The chain is built from TRBV4-2 and TRBJ2-7; the match to TRBD1 covers 10 bases. Germline CDR1 and CDR2: LGHNA and YNFKEQ. The CDR3 consists of 18 residues. The V and J ends lost 0 bases and 0 bases, in that order; junction bases with no gene match: 8. CDR3 bases read: TGTGCCAGCAGCCAAGAATTGCGCCGGGACAGGGGCTCCTACGAG. It translates to CASSQELRRDRGSYE. The full-length CDR3 reads as CASSQELRRDRGSYEQYF.

Regarding this clone: The CDR3 end is not reached by the read, which stops 3 residues before it; the germline J gene fills it in. V gene TRBV5-1 combines with J gene TRBJ2-7; D is possibly TRBD2 (7 bases). The length of the CDR3 is 14 residues. Germline-derived CDR1 and CDR2 are SGHRS and YFSETQ. The V gene lost 6 bases and the J gene lost 4 bases, with 17 bases spanning the gap. The covered CDR3 bases are TGCGCCAGCACCCTTCGGGGGGCGAATTACGAG. Residues: CASTLRGANYE. The entire CDR3 protein is CASTLRGANYEQYF.

At least ten counts were recorded for this clone. The CDR3 goes on 3 residues after the read ends, and that part is filled in from the germline J gene. This chain connects TRBV18 to TRBJ1-2; 8 bases match TRBD1. The ends lost 2 bases at V and 6 bases at J; junction bases unmatched: 5. Germline CDR1 KGHSH, CDR2 LQKENI. The CDR3 is 14 amino acids. CDR3 bases read: TGTGCCAGCTCACCATTGGGCAGGGGGCATGGC. The encoded protein is CASSPLGRGHG. The whole CDR3 protein reads CASSPLGRGHGYTF.

This clone was observed many times. Read data end 3 residues before the CDR3 end; the end is taken from the germline J gene. This sequence joins TRBV20-1 and TRBJ2-7, with TRBD2 matching 7 bases. V gave up 8 bases and J gave up 0 bases; unmatched junction bases: 7. The germline V gene encodes CDR1 DFQATT and CDR2 SNEGSKA (reference sequence). The CDR3 totals 13 residues. The CDR3 sequence: CSPWDYLSYEQYF. The CDR3 DNA, read in part, is TGCAGTCCCTGGGACTACCTCTCCTACGAG.

Ten or more counts support this clone. The read stops 3 residues short of the end of the CDR3; the missing end is completed from the germline J gene. This chain connects TRBV7-9 to TRBJ2-2, with TRBD2 matching over 8 bases. The CDR3 has 14 residues. Germline CDR1 and CDR2: SEHNR and FQNEAQ (reference sequence). Trimming at V came to 10 bases and at J to 3 bases, leaving 7 bases not matched to a gene. The covered CDR3 bases are TGTGCCATCGACCGGACTAGCTACACCGGGGAG. Its protein is CAIDRTSYTGE. The whole CDR3 sequence reads CAIDRTSYTGELFF.

The table lists this clone with a few counts. Read coverage stops 3 residues before the CDR3 terminus; the germline J gene supplies the remainder. The chain links TRBV10-2 to TRBJ2-3, with D tentatively TRBD2 (7 bases). The germline CDR1 and CDR2 sequences are WSHSY and SAAADI. This CDR3 spans 13 amino acids. CDR3 DNA (partial): TGCGCCAGCACGGGGCGGGGGCTGAAGACG. Protein sequence: CASTGRGLKT. The whole CDR3 protein reads CASTGRGLKTQYF.

This clone appeared many times. The CDR3 end lies 3 residues beyond the end of the read and is filled in from the germline J gene. This chain connects TRBV4-2 to TRBJ1-4, with no clear D. CDR3 length equals 17 residues. V was cut by 0 bases and J by 2 bases, with 13 bases left in between. Germline CDR1 and CDR2: LGHNA and YNFKEQ. The CDR3 bases that were read are TGTGCCAGCAGCCAAGAATCAGGTTCGTCGACTAATGAAAAA. Amino acids: CASSQESGSSTNEK. The CDR3 in full is CASSQESGSSTNEKLFF.

This clone was detected ten times or more. The read halts 3 residues ahead of the CDR3 end, with the missing end drawn from the germline J gene. The V call is TRBV4-1, the J call TRBJ2-2, with 8 bases identical to TRBD1. Unmatched junction bases numbered 9, after V lost 5 bases and J lost 7 bases. The germline CDR1 and CDR2 sequences are MGHRA and YSYEKL. This CDR3 is built from 15 residues. CDR3 sequence reads: CASSGPGQAGGELFF. The sequenced part of the CDR3 DNA is TGCGCCAGCAGCGGCCCGGGACAGGCGGGCGGGGAG.

This clone came up many times. The CDR3 end lies 3 residues beyond the end of the read and is filled in from the germline J gene. V gene TRBV2 combines with J gene TRBJ1-6; no definite D call. V lost 4 bases, J lost 7 bases, and 8 bases lay in between. The CDR3 sequence is 13 residues long. Looked up from germline, CDR1 is SNHLY and CDR2 is FYNNEI. CDR3 in amino acids: CASSVRSNSPLHF. CDR3 bases read: TGTGCCAGCAGTGTCCGTTCCAATTCACCC.

This clone was found many times. The read terminates 3 residues before the CDR3 end, so the remaining end is supplied by the germline J gene. V is TRBV7-8 and J is TRBJ1-4; possible D gene TRBD1, 6 bases. Germline-derived CDR1 and CDR2 are SGHVS and FQNEAQ. The CDR3 length is 15 residues. Between the trimmed V and J ends, which lost 1 base and 6 bases, there was a span of 12 bases. The DNA read from the CDR3 is TGTGCCAGCAGCTTAGAGCTAGGGGGGGATGAAAAA. It encodes CASSLELGGDEK. The full CDR3 reads CASSLELGGDEKLFF.

This clone was detected ten times or more. At one boundary the junction diverges from the germline segment, which might be a read error. The observed sequence ends 3 residues before the CDR3 terminus, with the missing tail filled in from the germline J gene. V is TRBV4-2 and J is TRBJ2-2, with 7 nucleotides matching TRBD1. Per germline, CDR1 LGHNA and CDR2 YNFKEQ. The CDR3 runs 16 residues. The CDR3 spells CASSQEPGQITGELFF. The CDR3 DNA, read in part, is TGCGCCAGCAGCCAAGAACCGGGACAGATCACCGGGGAG.

This clone was seen repeatedly, ten times or more. The read ends 3 residues before the CDR3 terminus; that terminus is restored from the germline J gene. The chain is built from TRBV7-2 and TRBJ1-2, with D perhaps TRBD1 (5 bases). V was clipped by 7 bases and J by 7 bases, with 22 bases between them. There are 15 residues in the CDR3. Germline V gene sequence: CDR1 SGHTA, CDR2 FQGNSA. Incomplete CDR3 DNA: TGTGCCAGCACCACATTCCGGGGGACGGCTAGTGGC. It codes for CASTTFRGTASG. The entire CDR3 is CASTTFRGTASGYTF.

This clone was found many times. The CDR3 extends 3 residues past the end of the read, so its final part is completed from the germline J gene. The gene calls are TRBV6-2 or TRBV6-3 and TRBJ2-1; 8 bases fit TRBD2. CDR1 and CDR2 (germline): MNHEY, SVGEGT. The CDR3 has 16 residues. The junction had 3 bases not matched to a gene; V was cut back by 2 bases and J by 0 bases. CDR3 in amino acids: CASSYQRGPSYNEQFF. Incomplete CDR3 DNA: TGTGCCAGCAGTTACCAGCGGGGGCCCTCCTACAATGAG.

This clone was seen ten or more times. The read halts 3 residues ahead of the CDR3 end, with the missing end drawn from the germline J gene. V gene TRBV19 combines with J gene TRBJ1-1; D perhaps matches TRBD1 (6 bases). This CDR3 comprises 13 residues. Trimming pared 5 bases from V and 5 bases from J, leaving 12 bases between. The germline gives CDR1 LNHDA, CDR2 SQIVND (reference sequence). Partial CDR3 DNA: TGTGCCAGTAGTCCGGACAGTAGGACTGAA. Encoded protein: CASSPDSRTE. The CDR3 as a whole reads CASSPDSRTEAFF.

Many counts were recorded for this clone. The read falls 3 residues short of the CDR3 end, and the missing part is taken from the germline J gene. The chain couples TRBV4-1 to TRBJ2-1, with TRBD1 matching over 7 bases. Losses at the gene ends were 4 bases for V and 2 bases for J; bases not matched to a gene: 2. This CDR3 is built from 14 residues. Germline-derived CDR1 and CDR2 are MGHRA and YSYEKL. CDR3 DNA (partial): TGCGCCAGCAGCCCCGGACAGGCCTACAATGAG. This encodes CASSPGQAYNE. The full CDR3 reads CASSPGQAYNEQFF.

This clone was observed many times. Read coverage stops 3 residues before the CDR3 terminus; the germline J gene supplies the remainder. The rearrangement joins TRBV30 to TRBJ2-3; tentatively, D is TRBD1 (5 bases). CDR3 length: 13 amino acids. V lost 8 bases to trimming and J lost 0 bases, with 12 bases between them. Germline V gene data show CDR1 as GTSNPN and CDR2 as SVGIG (reference sequence). The part of the CDR3 DNA that was read is TGTGCCCGGTTTCAGGGTAGCACAGATACG. This gives the protein CARFQGSTDT. The full-length CDR3 reads as CARFQGSTDTQYF.

In its sample, this clone was seen many times. The read comes to an end 3 residues before the CDR3 does, leaving the germline J gene to fill in the end. The chain couples TRBV6-2 or TRBV6-3 to TRBJ1-1; tentatively, D is TRBD1 (6 bases). Germline lookup yields CDR1 MNHEY and CDR2 SVGEGT. The CDR3 is made up of 16 amino acids. V lost 7 bases to trimming and J lost 4 bases, with 22 bases between them. The CDR3 DNA, read in part, is TGTGCCAGCATTACCGCCCGAGGGGGGGCCGTCACTGAA. This gives the protein CASITARGGAVTE. The entire CDR3 protein is CASITARGGAVTEAFF.